Each of the 21 T cell receptor beta chains below was sequenced from the same sample in a study of blood T cells in healthy people across ages. The authors ran a second PCR of roughly 6 to 12 cycles using a sample-barcoded 5' primer and a J-beta primer mix. TCRdb itself ran the 5' RACE reads through MiXCR, one entry per CDR3 protein. This table holds roughly 1.5 million distinct CDR3 sequences, 35% to 45% found once. The sequencing sample was made of blood. The receptors stem from a woman between 18 and 29 years old in good health.

The chain employs TRBV9 and TRBJ2-3; the match to TRBD2 covers 16 bases. J was trimmed by 0 bases and V by 2 bases; bases with no gene match: 3. Germline V gene data show CDR1 as SGDLS and CDR2 as YYNGEE. The CDR3 consists of 18 residues. CDR3 nucleotides: TGTGCCAGCAGCGTGGCGGGACTAGCGGGAGGGAGCACAGATACGCAGTATTTT. Its translation is CASSVAGLAGGSTDTQYF. The complete variable domain, with remaining parts taken from reference TRBV9 and TRBJ2-3, reads DSGVTQTPKHLITATGQRVTLRCSPRSGDLSVYWYQQSLDQGLQFLIQYYNGEERAKGNILERFSAQQFPDLHSELNLSSLELGDSALYFCASSVAGLAGGSTDTQYFGPGTRLTVL.

V usage is TRBV5-6 and J usage is TRBJ1-1; tentatively, D is TRBD1 (5 bases). The germline V gene encodes CDR1 SGHDT and CDR2 YYEEEE. This CDR3 contains 13 residues. Trimming took off 4 bases at V and 4 bases at J, with 11 bases between the two ends. CDR3 amino acids: CASSLGLITEAFF. The CDR3 nucleotides read TGTGCCAGCAGCCTGGGACTTATCACTGAAGCTTTCTTT. Drawing the rest from reference TRBV5-6 and TRBJ1-1, the complete variable domain is DAGVTQSPTHLIKTRGQQVTLRCSPKSGHDTVSWYQQALGQGPQFIFQYYEEEERQRGNFPDRFSGHQFPNYSSELNVNALLLGDSALYLCASSLGLITEAFFGQGTRLTVV.

This clonotype was counted only a few times. This sequence joins TRBV20-1 and TRBJ1-1; D is ambiguous. The CDR3 extends over 12 amino acids. Trimming shortened V by 0 bases and J by 10 bases, and 12 bases separated the two germline ends. Germline-derived CDR1 and CDR2 are DFQATT and SNEGSKA (reference sequence). The CDR3 DNA reads TGCAGTGCTAGAGAGCCAAGCCTAGGAGCTTTCTTT. Protein: CSAREPSLGAFF.

The chain recombines TRBV4-1 with TRBJ2-1; the D is unclear. CDR3 length: 13 amino acids. V was clipped by 4 bases and J by 5 bases, with 9 bases between them. CDR1 and CDR2 from the germline V gene are MGHRA and YSYEKL. CDR3 bases: TGCGCCAGCAGCCGGCCCCTAGACAATGAGCAGTTCTTC. Its protein is CASSRPLDNEQFF.

Concerning this clonotype itself: Relative to the germline gene, one junction end is altered; a read error may explain this. The V gene is TRBV9, the J gene TRBJ2-3; 9 nucleotides agree with TRBD2. Germline values: CDR1 SGDLS, CDR2 YYNGEE. CDR3 length: 16 residues. The CDR3 loop is CANSSLAGGNTDTQYF. DNA for the CDR3: TGTGCCAACAGCTCACTGGCGGGAGGGAACACAGATACGCAGTATTTT. The full variable domain, its missing parts supplied by reference TRBV9 and TRBJ2-3, is DSGVTQTPKHLITATGQRVTLRCSPRSGDLSVYWYQQSLDQGLQFLIQYYNGEERAKGNILERFSAQQFPDLHSELNLSSLELGDSALYFCANSSLAGGNTDTQYFGPGTRLTVL.

This clonotype was seen a few times. Given a much more abundant clone one base away, this may be a read error. The V and J genes are TRBV10-3 and TRBJ2-1; D gene unclear. Looked up from germline, CDR1 is ENHRY and CDR2 is SYGVKD. This CDR3 has 11 residues. V gave up 8 bases and J gave up 2 bases, with 4 bases separating them. The CDR3 region is CAIGTYNEQFF. The CDR3 DNA reads TGTGCCATCGGTACCTACAATGAGCAGTTCTTC.

This clonotype was counted between two and nine times. J is TRBJ2-1 and V is TRBV7-8, with TRBD1 as a possible D gene (5 bases). The last part of the DNA fits TRBJ2-7 better; the J call may be wrong. This CDR3 is built from 15 residues. Germline values: CDR1 SGHVS, CDR2 FQNEAQ. CDR3 coding DNA: TGTGCCAGCAGCCCAGACAGATACTCCTACAATGAGCAGTACTTC. Protein sequence: CASSPDRYSYNEQYF.

The chain employs TRBV19 and TRBJ2-5; D unclear. Germline CDR1 LNHDA, CDR2 SQIVND (reference sequence). Trimming took off 3 bases at V and 0 bases at J, with 11 bases between the two ends. This CDR3 is 15 amino acids long. The CDR3 nucleotides read TGTGCCAGTAGTATTAAATCAGTGTACCAAGAGACCCAGTACTTC. This sequence encodes CASSIKSVYQETQYF.

CDR3 DNA: TGTGCCAGCAGTGCCGGGACAGGAGAGTACAATGAGCAGTTCTTC. Its translation: CASSAGTGEYNEQFF. The V call is TRBV6-2 or TRBV6-3, the J call TRBJ2-1, with 8 bases matching TRBD1. V was pared by 5 bases and J by 4 bases, with 7 bases of the junction left unmatched. The length of the CDR3 is 15 residues. Germline V lookup: CDR1 MNHEY, CDR2 SVGEGT.

The V gene is TRBV4-3, the J gene TRBJ2-1; no definite D call. Germline loops: CDR1 LGHNA, CDR2 YSLEER. V lost 0 bases to trimming and J lost 12 bases, with 12 bases between them. CDR3 length: 13 amino acids. CDR3 DNA sequence: TGCGCCAGCAGCCAAGATCGCAACTCGGGGCAGTTCTTC. Protein product: CASSQDRNSGQFF.

This chain connects TRBV15 to TRBJ1-4; D not certain. The germline V gene has CDR1 LNHNV and CDR2 YYDKDF (reference sequence). V was shortened by 8 bases and J by 4 bases, with 11 bases between the two germline ends. The CDR3 is 13 amino acids. The DNA of the CDR3 is TGTGCCACCGGAAACGACGTTAATGAAAAACTGTTTTTT. Residues: CATGNDVNEKLFF.

The rearrangement links TRBV7-8 to TRBJ2-5; 7 bases align to TRBD1. V lost 5 bases and J lost 3; bases outside the gene matches: 6. The CDR3 spans 14 residues. Germline loops: CDR1 SGHVS, CDR2 FQNEAQ. Written as DNA, the CDR3 is TGTGCCAGCAGCCCGGACAGGCATAAAGAGACCCAGTACTTC. It yields the protein CASSPDRHKETQYF.

The rearrangement links TRBV7-9 to TRBJ2-7, with 8 nucleotides matching TRBD1. The end of the DNA aligns better with TRBJ2-5, so the J call may be wrong. Germline CDR1 is SEHNR and CDR2 is FQNEAQ (reference sequence). This CDR3 region has 13 residues. The CDR3 coding sequence is TGTGCCAGCAGCCCTCAGGGGGCAAAGACCCAGTACTTC. Its protein product is CASSPQGAKTQYF.

This clonotype was counted only a few times. The chain couples TRBV4-1 to TRBJ2-1; 11 bases align to TRBD2. The CDR3 loop spans 16 amino acids. Trimming at V came to 3 bases and at J to 6 bases, leaving 7 bases not matched to a gene. In germline, CDR1 is MGHRA, CDR2 YSYEKL. The CDR3 sequence is CASSQFGTSGSNEQFF. The DNA of the CDR3 is TGCGCCAGCAGCCAGTTCGGGACTAGCGGAAGCAATGAGCAGTTCTTC.

As regards this clonotype: This may be a read error, as it is one base from a much larger clone. J is TRBJ2-7 and V is TRBV29-1; no definite D call. The germline CDR1 and CDR2 sequences are SQVTM and ANQGSEA. Trimming shortened V by 2 bases and J by 7 bases, and 9 bases separated the two germline ends. This CDR3 is 11 amino acids long. This chain's CDR3 is CSVENYNEQYF. The CDR3 region has the DNA TGCAGCGTTGAAAACTACAATGAGCAGTACTTC.

This sequence joins TRBV5-1 and TRBJ2-1; no firm D call. The CDR3 contains 13 residues. The germline V gene encodes CDR1 SGHRS and CDR2 YFSETQ. Trimming stripped 4 bases from V and 4 bases from J, with 9 bases between. The CDR3 sequence is CASSVHGYNEQFF. The DNA of the CDR3 is TGCGCCAGCAGCGTCCACGGTTACAATGAGCAGTTCTTC.

This clonotype has only a few counts. This chain joins TRBV4-3 and TRBJ1-2; TRBD1 agrees at 9 bases. The V gene's germline CDR1 is LGHNA and CDR2 YSLEER. J gave up 4 bases and V 4 bases, and 13 bases lay outside the gene matches. The CDR3 is 17 amino acids. The CDR3 DNA is TGCGCCAGCAGCCCCCACACCGGACAGGGGTTCGGCTATGGCTACACCTTC. The encoded protein is CASSPHTGQGFGYGYTF.

The V call is TRBV4-1, the J call TRBJ1-4; D is unresolved. Germline CDR1 is MGHRA and CDR2 is YSYEKL. Between the trimmed V and J ends, which lost 4 bases and 7 bases, there was a span of 22 bases. The length of the CDR3 is 17 residues. The DNA for the CDR3 is TGCGCCAGCAGCCTTCGGGTGGTCCGGGAAATAGTTGAAAAACTGTTTTTT. Translation gives CASSLRVVREIVEKLFF.

V and J are TRBV28 and TRBJ2-1, with D unresolved. Germline CDR1 reads MDHEN; CDR2 reads SYDVKM. The CDR3 is made up of 14 amino acids. Trimming shortened V by 6 bases and J by 9 bases, and 18 bases separated the two germline ends. The CDR3 reads CASSPPVRPREQFF. CDR3 in DNA: TGTGCCAGCAGCCCGCCCGTGAGGCCTCGTGAGCAGTTCTTC. The full variable domain, in which reference TRBV28 and TRBJ2-1 provide the parts outside the CDR3, is DVKVTQSSRYLVKRTGEKVFLECVQDMDHENMFWYRQDPGLGLRLIYFSYDVKMKEKGDIPEGYSVSREKKERFSLILESASTNQTSMYLCASSPPVRPREQFFGPGTRLTVL.

CDR3 sequence reads: CASSLLASSGGVGELFF. DNA for the CDR3: TGCGCCAGCAGCCTTCTCGCTTCGAGCGGGGGGGTCGGGGAGCTGTTTTTT. The chain uses TRBV4-1 and TRBJ2-2; TRBD2 agrees at 10 bases. The germline V gene encodes CDR1 MGHRA and CDR2 YSYEKL. J was trimmed by 7 bases and V by 4 bases; bases with no gene match: 12. The CDR3 totals 17 residues.

The V and J genes are TRBV9 and TRBJ2-7; TRBD1 is a possible D gene (5 bases). This CDR3 spans 15 amino acids. CDR1 is SGDLS and CDR2 is YYNGEE in the germline V gene. V shed 0 bases and J shed 5 bases, with 15 bases lying between them. The CDR3 protein is CASSVDGQGPDEQYF. The DNA of the CDR3 is TGTGCCAGCAGCGTAGATGGCCAGGGTCCGGACGAGCAGTACTTC.